The clone carrying this TCR beta chain has at least ten counts. Its antigen is still unknown. The sample belongs to a study of T cells in Graves' hyperthyroidism and ophthalmopathy. The length of the CDR3 is 15 residues. CDR1 MNHEY and CDR2 SVGEGT come from the germline V gene. The V end lost 5 bases, the J end lost 6 bases, and 18 bases lay between the germline ends. Study-level findings and limits: Blood also carried most thyroid clonotypes expanded above 0.001.

No ophthalmopathy progression within 18 months constituted stable Graves' hyperthyroidism. Patients between 18 and 65 years old had hyperthyroidism, newly diagnosed and lasting under 2 months. The TCR beta CDR3 regions underwent amplification using RNA transcripts as the source. The HTBI primer set drove a first-round RT-PCR of the TCR CDR3. One entry per CDR3 protein, called by TCRdb with MiXCR from the multiplex PCR reads. The sample holds 550,000 to 800,000 distinct CDR3 sequences, around 17% seen once. The clonotype comes from a man aged 18 to 29 with Graves' hyperthyroidism. The chain employs TRBV6-2 or TRBV6-3 and TRBJ2-3; the D gene is possibly TRBD2 (6 bases). The sample consisted of blood. This CDR3 is CASSLTGTLHDTQYF. In nucleotides, the CDR3 is TGTGCCAGCAGTCTAACCGGGACTCTTCACGATACGCAGTATTTT.